Presented here are 4 T cell receptor beta chains from one specimen sequenced in a study of CDR3 diversity in severe acne. TCRdb recomputed calls from the PCR reads with MiXCR, one row per CDR3 protein. The table includes 90,000 or so distinct CDR3 sequences, 45% to 55% detected once. Specimen: blood. Receptors originate from a male donor in good health, serving as a control.

This clonotype was counted only a few times. The chain joins TRBV2 to TRBJ1-2; 9 nucleotides match TRBD1. Germline V gene lookup returns CDR1 SNHLY and CDR2 FYNNEI. This CDR3 is built from 13 residues. The trim removed 4 bases at V and 12 bases at J, leaving 9 bases unmatched. The CDR3 DNA sequence: TGTGCCAGCAGTGTTACCGGGACAGGGTTTCACACCTTC. Its translation: CASSVTGTGFHTF.

In its sample, this clonotype ranks as medium-sized. The chain couples TRBV24-1 to TRBJ2-7; D ambiguous. There are 16 residues in the CDR3. V lost 3 bases, J lost 5 bases, and 19 bases lay in between. CDR1 and CDR2 (germline): KGHDR, SFDVKD. Here the CDR3 DNA reads TGTGCCACCAGTGATCAGGAGCAACCCTCACTCCACGAGCAGTACTTC. It yields the protein CATSDQEQPSLHEQYF.

The chain recombines TRBV19 with TRBJ2-1; TRBD2 matches at 8 bases. From germline, CDR1 is LNHDA and CDR2 SQIVND (reference sequence). V lost 5 bases to trimming and J lost 4 bases; unmatched junction nucleotides: 7. The CDR3 sequence is 15 residues long. The CDR3 loop reads CASSLGSGEYNEQFF. The DNA of the CDR3 is TGTGCCAGTAGTCTCGGTAGCGGGGAGTACAATGAGCAGTTCTTC.

This clonotype was observed a handful of times. The chain recombines TRBV5-1 with TRBJ2-7, with D maybe TRBD1 (6 bases). There are 16 residues in the CDR3. V was shortened by 3 bases and J by 2 bases, with 18 bases between the two germline ends. Germline V gene lookup returns CDR1 SGHRS and CDR2 YFSETQ. The CDR3 spells CASSSYQGQGTYEQYF. As DNA, the CDR3 is TGCGCCAGCAGCTCCTATCAGGGGCAGGGGACCTACGAGCAGTACTTC.